Detailed here is one TCR beta chain. The sample comes from a study of blood T cells in healthy people across ages. A second PCR of 7 to 11 cycles used a sample-barcoded 5' primer and a J-beta primer mix. Each CDR3 protein is one row after TCRdb ran MiXCR on the 5' RACE reads. The sample holds hundreds of thousands of distinct CDR3 sequences, around 31% seen once. V was pared by 4 bases and J by 8 bases, with 15 bases between. Germline V gene data show CDR1 as DFQATT and CDR2 as SNEGSKA (reference sequence). CDR3 length equals 13 residues. The chain recombines TRBV20-1 with TRBJ2-1; unclear D gene. What was sequenced was blood. This sequence was found in a woman aged 80 or over in good health. In DNA, the CDR3 is TGCAGTGCTATCTGGAAACCTGGAGATGAGCAGTTCTTC. Its translation is CSAIWKPGDEQFF.